Below, 9 T cell receptor beta chains from the same sample are listed, as sequenced in a study of control samples from healthy donors and cancer patients. The table came from immunoSEQ multiplex PCR; TCRdb's copy has only in-frame clones and leaves some out. The repertoire consists of approximately 49,000 clones, with just over 85% occurring once and the leading ten covering 2.8%. The sequenced sample was PBMCs. All receptors derive from a woman in her fifties or sixties with lung cancer.

V usage is TRBV18 and J usage is TRBJ1-6, with D unclear. Germline V lookup: CDR1 KGHSH, CDR2 LQKENI. V lost 1 base to trimming and J lost 9 bases, with 10 bases between them. The CDR3 has 14 residues. The CDR3 coding sequence is TGTGCCAGCTCACCACGAGAGGGAGGTTCACCCCTCCACTTT. Its translation: CASSPREGGSPLHF.

Here the CDR3 DNA reads TGTGCCAGTAGTATAGATCGCCAGGCTGGGGAGACCCAGTACTTC. This codes for CASSIDRQAGETQYF. This sequence joins TRBV19 and TRBJ2-5; D gene uncertain. CDR1 and CDR2 (germline): LNHDA, SQIVND (reference sequence). The CDR3 length is 15 residues. V gave up 0 bases and J gave up 5 bases, with 13 bases separating them.

This clone has a handful of counts. The rearrangement links TRBV2 to TRBJ2-3, with D perhaps matching TRBD2 (6 bases). Germline CDR1 SNHLY, CDR2 FYNNEI. V was pared by 4 bases and J by 0 bases, with 11 bases between. The CDR3 has 15 residues. CDR3: CASSVIGGSTDTQYF. In DNA form, the CDR3 reads TGTGCCAGCAGTGTGATCGGGGGAAGCACAGATACGCAGTATTTT.

The chain employs TRBV29-1 and TRBJ2-5, with D possibly being TRBD2 (5 bases). In germline, CDR1 is SQVTM, CDR2 ANQGSEA. The CDR3 is 13 residues long. Trimming shortened V by 8 bases and J by 5 bases, and 18 bases separated the two germline ends. For the CDR3, the DNA is TGCAGCCCCCCGTCTAGCCCCAGGGAGACCCAGTACTTC. This encodes CSPPSSPRETQYF.

The J gene is TRBJ1-4, the V gene TRBV27; 7 positions agree with TRBD1. The V gene's germline CDR1 is MNHEY and CDR2 SMNVEV (reference sequence). After removal of 6 bases from V and 5 bases from J, the junction contained 9 bases not matched to a gene. This CDR3 has 15 amino acids. The CDR3 loop reads CASSLSTGYNEKLFF. DNA for the CDR3: TGTGCCAGCAGCCTTTCGACAGGGTACAATGAAAAACTGTTTTTT.

This clone was seen once. This chain links TRBV12-3 or TRBV12-4 with TRBJ1-2; D uncertain. The CDR3 consists of 13 residues. V shed 3 bases and J shed 3 bases, with 8 bases lying between them. The CDR3 nucleotides are TGTGCCAGCAGTTTGGGTAGGGACTATGGCTACACCTTC. It yields the protein CASSLGRDYGYTF.

This clone was found a few times. V usage is TRBV10-3 and J usage is TRBJ1-5; D is uncertain. The CDR3 totals 15 residues. Trimming shortened V by 11 bases and J by 3 bases, and 20 bases separated the two germline ends. The germline CDR1 and CDR2 sequences are ENHRY and SYGVKD. The CDR3: CAPKGSGRANQPQHF. For the CDR3, the DNA is TGTGCCCCCAAGGGCTCGGGGAGGGCCAATCAGCCCCAGCATTTT.

The chain recombines TRBV7-2 with TRBJ1-2, with D hard to call. This CDR3 is 14 amino acids long. Germline loops: CDR1 SGHTA, CDR2 FQGNSA. V lost 1 base and J lost 1, with 7 bases in between. This chain's CDR3 is CASSLGPINYGYTF. CDR3 nucleotide sequence: TGTGCCAGCAGCTTAGGTCCTATTAACTATGGCTACACCTTC.

This chain links TRBV4-3 with TRBJ1-4, with 7 bases fitting TRBD1. The CDR3 runs to 14 residues. The V and J ends lost 3 bases and 8 bases, in that order; junction bases with no gene match: 6. Germline-derived CDR1 and CDR2 are LGHNA and YSLEER. This CDR3 is CASSQISGGEKLFF. The CDR3 nucleotides read TGCGCCAGCAGCCAGATTTCAGGGGGGGAAAAACTGTTTTTT.